Detailed here is one T cell receptor beta chain. This entry is derived from a study of blood T cell repertoires in COVID-19. In the study overall: COVID-19 samples, acute and convalescent, were from the United States, Italy and Spain.

This CDR3 contains 12 residues. Between the trimmed V and J ends, which lost 5 bases and 7 bases, there was a span of 11 bases. Germline assignment: CDR1 ENHRY and CDR2 SYGVKD. This table comes from immunoSEQ multiplex PCR, and its TCRdb copy is limited to in-frame clones, with some not included. The sample has under 300,000 clones; roughly 80% are singletons. Sequences were obtained from PBMCs or T cells enriched from blood (not recorded which). The genes are TRBV10-3 and TRBJ1-2; D is ambiguous. The TCR comes from a man over 45 who had recovered from COVID-19. The CDR3 DNA is TGTGCCATCAGTCGGACTGAGGCTGGCTACACCTTC. It codes for CAISRTEAGYTF.